This TCR beta chain was observed in a study of metastatic and nonmetastatic thyroid tumors. As for the study in general: Blood and tumor or nodule tissue repertoires from malignant and benign thyroid patients were compared. Whole-study results and caveats: Patients with malignant thyroid tumors reportedly had significantly higher TCR beta diversity than those with benign nodules, in blood and tumor.

Authors' processing steps: The study took CDR3 differences across clinicopathological groups and made a distant-metastasis classifier for papillary thyroid cancer from them. TCRdb recomputed clones from the PCR reads via MiXCR. TCRdb, not the original authors, processed these V and J calls. Of fewer than 40,000 clones listed, around 47% are singletons. Details on this clone: Antigen: not known. Compared with germline, one end of the junction differs, possibly owing to a read error.

This CDR3 is 18 amino acids long. The germline gives CDR1 LGHDT, CDR2 YNNKEL (reference sequence). All patients were treatment-naive before thyroid surgery. Sequenced sample: tumor tissue. This clonotype originated in a male donor with papillary thyroid cancer or a benign thyroid nodule (not recorded which). Some clones in this sample may be carry-over from other donors' samples. The J gene is TRBJ1-5, the V gene TRBV3-1; a possible D gene is TRBD1 (5 bases). CDR3 in amino acids: CTSSPLGQIFHSNQPQHF. In nucleotides, the CDR3 is TGTACCAGCAGCCCATTAGGACAAATCTTTCATAGCAATCAGCCCCAGCATTTT. Complete variable domain (other parts from reference TRBV3-1 and TRBJ1-5): DTAVSQTPKYLVTQMGNDKSIKCEQNLGHDTMYWYKQDSKKFLKIMFSYNNKELIINETVPNRFSPKSPDKAHLNLHINSLELGDSAVYFCTSSPLGQIFHSNQPQHFGDGTRLSIL.